The entry below gives a single T cell receptor (beta chain) sequence along with its context. Its antigen is not identified. Use of 60 Vbeta and 13 Jbeta primers characterized the PCR. Original analysis: Later, 65 million to 85 million unique TCR beta chains were counted in an analysis, and approximately 10 million of them were shared. Sequencing was performed with immunoSEQ multiplex PCR; in TCRdb, only in-frame clones are kept and a portion is missing. V, J and clone size are taken as reported in that table, and D and trimming were inferred from the DNA itself. The clone table shows approximately 130,000 clones, with the ten largest holding just under 2%. V gave up 6 bases and J gave up 6 bases; unmatched junction bases: 10. CDR3 length: 15 amino acids. CDR1 and CDR2 (germline): SNHLY, FYNNEI. This entry is derived from a study of cytomegalovirus exposure and HLA in healthy donors. Study observations and caveats: TCR beta sequences reportedly predicted most subjects' HLA-A and HLA-B alleles accurately. Across HLA loci, a later analysis found differing TCR association rates, with DRB1 most and HLA-C fewest. Compared with the approximately 680-donor mean, an Asian-associated ancestry cluster reportedly had fewer N-insertions, according to a later analysis.

The source material was PBMCs. The genes are TRBV2 and TRBJ2-3, with 9 bases identical to TRBD1. The clonotype originates from a woman in her sixties or seventies in good health and CMV-seronegative. CDR3 amino acids: CASRYTGGERDTQYF. For the CDR3, the DNA is TGTGCCAGCAGGTACACAGGGGGCGAGAGGGATACGCAGTATTTT.